The next 21 T cell receptor beta chains were all read from a single sample in a study of PD-L1 blockade in urothelial cancer. Profiling relied on immunoSEQ multiplex PCR, and the TCRdb table lists in-frame clones only, not all of them. The sample has 35,000 to 40,000 clones, around four fifths seen once. Time point meaning: pretreatment peripheral blood. Sequenced material: PBMCs, taken around atezolizumab (anti-PD-L1) treatment. The receptors originated from a man between 60 and 75 years old with urothelial cancer.

The rearrangement links TRBV6-6 to TRBJ2-7; TRBD1 matches at 8 bases. This CDR3 spans 15 amino acids. Losses at the gene ends were 7 bases for V and 0 bases for J; bases not matched to a gene: 8. Germline V lookup: CDR1 MNHNY, CDR2 SVGAGI (reference sequence). CDR3 sequence (DNA): TGTGCCAGCATACCCGACAGGGGTCCCTCCTACGAGCAGTACTTC. It codes for CASIPDRGPSYEQYF.

This chain connects TRBV2 to TRBJ2-1, with 12 bases fitting TRBD2. Germline CDR1 reads SNHLY; CDR2 reads FYNNEI. V trimming: 4 bases; J trimming: 2 bases; junction bases outside the gene matches: 6. The CDR3 extends over 17 amino acids. The CDR3 region has the DNA TGTGCCAGCAGTGGACTAGCGGGGGAGTCCCCCTACAATGAGCAGTTCTTC. Translation: CASSGLAGESPYNEQFF.

The chain recombines TRBV19 with TRBJ2-3; 8 positions match TRBD2. The junction had 4 bases not matched to a gene; V was cut back by 4 bases and J by 4 bases. This CDR3 comprises 14 residues. Germline-derived CDR1 and CDR2 are LNHDA and SQIVND (reference sequence). This chain's CDR3 is CASSTREGADTQYF. The DNA of the CDR3 is TGTGCCAGTAGTACCCGGGAGGGCGCAGATACGCAGTATTTT.

The chain recombines TRBV7-6 with TRBJ2-3; 7 bases align to TRBD2. CDR1 and CDR2 from the germline V gene are SGHVS and FNYEAQ. CDR3 length equals 19 residues. Germline trimming cut 6 bases from V and 2 bases from J; bases unmatched to any gene: 20. The CDR3 protein is CASSLSPPVRRGTTDTQYF. The CDR3, as DNA: TGTGCCAGCAGTTTATCCCCACCTGTCCGGCGGGGGACCACAGATACGCAGTATTTT.

The J gene is TRBJ1-2, the V gene TRBV19, with 9 nucleotides matching TRBD1. Trimming cost V 3 bases and J 3 bases; bases outside gene matches: 5. The CDR3 length is 15 residues. Germline V gene data show CDR1 as LNHDA and CDR2 as SQIVND (reference sequence). CDR3 sequence: CASSMGQGYDYGYTF. In DNA, the CDR3 is TGTGCCAGTAGTATGGGACAGGGATATGACTATGGCTACACCTTC.

The chain recombines TRBV6-5 with TRBJ1-1; the match to TRBD1 covers 7 bases. CDR3 size: 13 residues. V shed 6 bases, J shed 5 bases, and the junction held 6 bases outside the gene matches. The germline gives CDR1 MNHEY, CDR2 SVGAGI. This CDR3 reads CASSQNRGTEAFF. The CDR3 DNA sequence: TGTGCCAGCAGCCAGAACAGGGGAACTGAAGCTTTCTTT.

The DNA for the CDR3 is TGTGCCAGCAGTGAAGAGACAGCGACTAATGAAAAACTGTTTTTT. This encodes CASSEETATNEKLFF. The chain couples TRBV2 to TRBJ1-4; the D gene is possibly TRBD1 (5 bases). The CDR3 covers 15 residues. The V gene lost 1 base and the J gene lost 2 bases, with 8 bases spanning the gap. Germline V gene data show CDR1 as SNHLY and CDR2 as FYNNEI.

The V gene is TRBV25-1, the J gene TRBJ1-1; D is perhaps TRBD1 (5 bases). CDR3 length: 11 amino acids. Germline values: CDR1 MGHDK, CDR2 SYGVNS. V lost 2 bases to trimming and J lost 14 bases, with 12 bases between them. The CDR3 DNA is TGTGCCAGCAGTGAAACCGCAGGGTCCTTCTTT. The encoded protein is CASSETAGSFF.

V is TRBV30 and J is TRBJ1-6; D remains unclear. The V gene's germline CDR1 is GTSNPN and CDR2 SVGIG (reference sequence). The CDR3 extends over 14 amino acids. V lost 3 bases and J 9 bases, leaving 15 bases between the germline ends. The CDR3 sequence is CAWRSIPTSSPLHF. CDR3 sequence (DNA): TGTGCCTGGAGATCTATCCCCACGTCTTCACCCCTCCACTTT.

The rearrangement uses TRBV6-4 and TRBJ2-7; 8 bases map to TRBD2. The CDR3 is 13 residues long. In germline, CDR1 is MRHNA, CDR2 SNTAGT. V was clipped by 6 bases and J by 7 bases; unmatched bases: 8. The CDR3 coding sequence is TGTGCCAGCAGGCGCGGGGGCGGGGGGGAGCAGTACTTC. This encodes CASRRGGGGEQYF.

This chain connects TRBV6-1 to TRBJ1-5; no clear D. Germline CDR1 and CDR2: MNHNS and SASEGT. CDR3 length equals 13 residues. V lost 5 bases, J lost 5 bases, and 10 bases lay in between. CDR3: CASSRLLDQPQHF. DNA for the CDR3: TGTGCCAGCAGTAGACTGCTTGATCAGCCCCAGCATTTT.

Details on this clone: The junction departs from germline at one end; a sequencing error may be responsible. This specimen includes other DNA sequences encoding the same CDR3. This rearrangement joins TRBV30 to TRBJ2-5, with 10 positions matching TRBD1. Germline CDR1 is GTSNPN and CDR2 is SVGIG (reference sequence). The CDR3 totals 14 residues. In DNA, the CDR3 is TGTGCCTGGACCGGGACAGGGGCCAGGGAGACCCAATACTTC. Translation: CAWTGTGARETQYF.

The rearrangement uses TRBV5-1 and TRBJ1-2; TRBD1 matches 7 bases. Germline CDR1 and CDR2: SGHRS and YFSETQ. Unmatched junction bases numbered 14, after V lost 4 bases and J lost 8 bases. The CDR3 consists of 15 residues. Here the CDR3 reads CASSLRGGEVKGYTF. In DNA form, the CDR3 reads TGCGCCAGCAGCCTGCGAGGGGGCGAGGTAAAAGGCTACACCTTC.

The chain combines TRBV19 with TRBJ1-5; a possible D gene is TRBD1 (6 bases). Germline V gives CDR1 LNHDA, CDR2 SQIVND (reference sequence). This CDR3 spans 19 amino acids. Trimming left V 1 base short and J 1 base short, with 20 bases between. The CDR3 region has the DNA TGTGCCAGTAGTATAGTAGCGGGCAGGGGCGACGGGAGCAATCAGCCCCAGCATTTT. Translated: CASSIVAGRGDGSNQPQHF.

A note on this clone: A junction end diverges from the germline sequence, so it may reflect a read error. V is TRBV11-2 and J is TRBJ2-3; D remains unclear. CDR1 is SGHAT, CDR2 FQNNGV, per germline. The CDR3 is made up of 14 amino acids. The CDR3 loop is CASSSPQGTETQYF. The CDR3 DNA reads TGTGCCAGCAGCTCCCCCCAAGGAACAGAGACGCAGTATTTT.

This clone appeared once. The chain joins TRBV18 to TRBJ2-2; D is perhaps TRBD2 (6 bases). The CDR3 is 16 residues long. Trimming removed 0 bases at V and 0 bases at J, with 8 bases between. Germline V gene lookup returns CDR1 KGHSH and CDR2 LQKENI. CDR3 region: CASSPPTGANTGELFF. The CDR3 DNA reads TGTGCCAGCTCACCACCTACGGGGGCGAACACCGGGGAGCTGTTTTTT.

The genes are TRBV7-7 and TRBJ2-5; 11 nucleotides match TRBD2. V lost 3 bases to trimming and J lost 4 bases; unmatched junction nucleotides: 4. The CDR3 covers 15 residues. Germline CDR1 reads SSHAT; CDR2 reads FNYEAQ (reference sequence). The CDR3 protein is CASSFLAGGLETQYF. CDR3 DNA: TGTGCCAGCAGCTTCTTAGCGGGGGGGCTAGAGACCCAGTACTTC.

This clone appeared once. The chain has TRBV29-1 and TRBJ2-1; no definite D call. The CDR3 contains 11 residues. Germline V lookup: CDR1 SQVTM, CDR2 ANQGSEA. The V end was cut by 1 base, the J end by 8 bases, with 6 bases between. Here the CDR3 reads CSVEVVDEQFF. Written as DNA, the CDR3 is TGCAGCGTTGAAGTTGTCGATGAGCAGTTCTTC.

This clone was seen only once. V is TRBV6-1 and J is TRBJ1-1; no clear D gene. Deletions cut 11 bases from V and 3 bases from J, with 16 bases between. The germline V gene has CDR1 MNHNS and CDR2 SASEGT. The CDR3 covers 13 residues. CDR3 in DNA: TGTGCCGGCAAGGTGACTTCGGACACTGAAGCTTTCTTT. Translating it yields CAGKVTSDTEAFF.

The table lists this clone with a few counts. J is TRBJ2-7 and V is TRBV28; 14 bases are shared with TRBD2. J was trimmed by 0 bases and V by 3 bases; bases with no gene match: 1. The germline V gene encodes CDR1 MDHEN and CDR2 SYDVKM. The CDR3 runs 16 residues. The CDR3: CASSLTSGGASYEQYF. DNA of the CDR3: TGTGCCAGCAGTTTGACTAGCGGGGGGGCCTCCTACGAGCAGTACTTC.

This clone was seen a single time. The chain couples TRBV5-1 to TRBJ2-1; maybe TRBD2 (6 bases). From germline, CDR1 is SGHRS and CDR2 YFSETQ. CDR3 length: 15 amino acids. V was cut by 5 bases and J by 4 bases, with 16 bases left in between. The chain's CDR3 is CASRLWRGEYNEQFF. Written as DNA, the CDR3 is TGCGCCAGCAGACTGTGGAGGGGCGAGTACAATGAGCAGTTCTTC.